This T cell receptor beta chain was recovered during a study of blood T cell repertoires in COVID-19. Clones were sequenced by immunoSEQ multiplex PCR, and TCRdb holds only the in-frame ones, with some missing. The sample has 50,000 or so clones; about 92% are singletons. Between the trimmed V and J ends, which lost 6 bases and 3 bases, there was a span of 12 bases. CDR3 length equals 13 residues. Per germline, CDR1 MDHEN and CDR2 SYDVKM. The sequence was obtained from a man aged 55 to 70 with COVID-19, enrolled during active disease. The sequencing sample was made of peripheral blood. The V gene is TRBV28, the J gene TRBJ2-7; weak D call: TRBD2 (6 bases). The CDR3 nucleotides are TGTGCCAGCAGCCGCGGGACTCTCTACGAGCAGTACTTC. Translation: CASSRGTLYEQYF.